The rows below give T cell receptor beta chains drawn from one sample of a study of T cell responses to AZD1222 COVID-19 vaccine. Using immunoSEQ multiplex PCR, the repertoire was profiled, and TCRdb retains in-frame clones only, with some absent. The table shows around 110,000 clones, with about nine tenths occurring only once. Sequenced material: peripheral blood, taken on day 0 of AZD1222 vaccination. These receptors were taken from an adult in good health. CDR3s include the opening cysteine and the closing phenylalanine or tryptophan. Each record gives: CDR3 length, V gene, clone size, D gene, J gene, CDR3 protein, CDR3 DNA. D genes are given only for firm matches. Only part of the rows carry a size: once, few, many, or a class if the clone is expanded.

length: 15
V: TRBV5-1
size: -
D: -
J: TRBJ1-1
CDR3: CASSFLAGTNTEAFF
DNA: TGCGCCAGCAGCTTTCTGGCAGGGACGAACACTGAAGCTTTCTTT

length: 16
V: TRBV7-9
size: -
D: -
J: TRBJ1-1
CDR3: CASTQGIGLVDTEAFF
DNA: TGTGCCAGCACCCAGGGGATTGGGTTAGTGGACACTGAAGCTTTCTTT

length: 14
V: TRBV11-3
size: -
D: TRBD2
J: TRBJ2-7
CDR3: CASSSGGGDYEQYF
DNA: TGTGCCAGCAGTTCCGGGGGAGGGGACTACGAGCAGTACTTC

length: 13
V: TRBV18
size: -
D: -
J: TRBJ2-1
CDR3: CASSPNEGNEQFF
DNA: TGTGCCAGCTCGCCGAACGAGGGCAATGAGCAGTTCTTC

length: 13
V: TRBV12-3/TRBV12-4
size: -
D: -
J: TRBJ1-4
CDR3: CASSLGHFEKLFF
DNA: TGTGCCAGCAGTTTGGGACACTTCGAAAAACTGTTTTTT

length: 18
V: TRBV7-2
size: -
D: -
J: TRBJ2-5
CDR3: CASSFPTGVGGGRETQYF
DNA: TGTGCCAGCAGCTTCCCTACGGGGGTAGGGGGCGGACGAGAGACCCAGTACTTC

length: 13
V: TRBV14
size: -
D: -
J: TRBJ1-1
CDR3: CASSVRVGTEAFF
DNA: TGTGCCAGCAGCGTAAGGGTGGGCACTGAAGCTTTCTTT

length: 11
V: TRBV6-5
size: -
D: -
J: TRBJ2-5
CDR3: CASSLRETQYF
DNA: TGTGCCAGCAGTCTCCGCGAGACCCAGTACTTC

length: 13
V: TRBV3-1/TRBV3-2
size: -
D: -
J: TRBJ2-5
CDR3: CASSQGPGETQYF
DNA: TGTGCCAGCAGCCAAGGGCCGGGAGAGACCCAGTACTTC

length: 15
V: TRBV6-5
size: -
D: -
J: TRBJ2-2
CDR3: CASSYSTRNTGELFF
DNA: TGTGCCAGCAGTTACTCGACAAGAAACACCGGGGAGCTGTTTTTT

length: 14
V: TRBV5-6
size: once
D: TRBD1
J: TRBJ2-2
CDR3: CASSGTDNTGELFF
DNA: TGTGCCAGCAGCGGGACAGACAACACCGGGGAGCTGTTTTTT

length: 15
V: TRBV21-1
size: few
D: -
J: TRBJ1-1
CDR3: CASSKGQDLNTEAFF
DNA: TGTGCCAGCAGCAAAGGACAGGACCTGAACACTGAAGCTTTCTTT

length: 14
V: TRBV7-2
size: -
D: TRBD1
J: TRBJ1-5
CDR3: CASSLTGANQPQHF
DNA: TGTGCCAGCAGCCTGACAGGGGCCAATCAGCCCCAGCATTTT

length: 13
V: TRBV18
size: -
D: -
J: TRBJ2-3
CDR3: CASSPPGANTQYF
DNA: TGTGCCAGCTCACCACCAGGGGCAAATACGCAGTATTTT

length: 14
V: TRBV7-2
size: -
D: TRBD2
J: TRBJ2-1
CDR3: CASIRTSGAYEQFF
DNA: TGTGCCAGCATCAGGACTAGCGGGGCCTATGAGCAGTTCTTC

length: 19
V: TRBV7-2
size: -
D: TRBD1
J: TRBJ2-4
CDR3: CASTLRTGTGALAKNIQYF
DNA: TGTGCCAGCACCTTGAGAACCGGGACAGGGGCACTAGCCAAAAACATTCAGTACTTC

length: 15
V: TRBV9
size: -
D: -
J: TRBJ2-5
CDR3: CASSVSLADQETQYF
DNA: TGTGCCAGCAGCGTAAGTTTAGCGGATCAAGAGACCCAGTACTTC

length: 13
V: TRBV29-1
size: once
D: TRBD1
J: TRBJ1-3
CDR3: CSVQGAYGNTIYF
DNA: TGCAGCGTTCAGGGGGCTTATGGAAACACCATATATTTT

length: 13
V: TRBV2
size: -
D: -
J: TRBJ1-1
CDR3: CASSRGMNTEAFF
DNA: TGTGCCAGCAGTCGGGGGATGAACACTGAAGCTTTCTTT

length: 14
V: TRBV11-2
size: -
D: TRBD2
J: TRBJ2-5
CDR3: CASRNPRLARTQYF
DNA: TGTGCCAGCAGAAATCCCCGACTAGCGCGGACCCAGTACTTC

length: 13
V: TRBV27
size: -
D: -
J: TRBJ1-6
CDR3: CASSWVMDSPLHF
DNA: TGTGCCAGCAGTTGGGTCATGGATTCACCCCTCCACTTT

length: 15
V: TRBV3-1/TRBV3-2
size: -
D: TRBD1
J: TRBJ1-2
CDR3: CASSQALQGAYGYTF
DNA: TGTGCCAGCAGCCAAGCACTACAGGGGGCATATGGCTACACCTTC

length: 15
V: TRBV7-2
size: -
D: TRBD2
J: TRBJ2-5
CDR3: CASSLARGGLETQYF
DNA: TGTGCCAGCAGCTTAGCGCGGGGGGGCCTAGAGACCCAGTACTTC

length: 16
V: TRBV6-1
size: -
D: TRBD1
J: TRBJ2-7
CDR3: CASSENRGRGSYEQYF
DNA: TGTGCCAGCAGCGAAAACAGGGGCCGGGGTTCCTACGAGCAGTACTTC

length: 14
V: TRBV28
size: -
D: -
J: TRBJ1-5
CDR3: CASSFQGAHQPQHF
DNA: TGTGCCAGCAGTTTTCAGGGCGCCCATCAGCCCCAGCATTTT

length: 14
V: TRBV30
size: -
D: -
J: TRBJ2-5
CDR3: CAWSAHERLETQYF
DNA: TGTGCCTGGAGTGCCCACGAAAGGTTAGAGACCCAGTACTTC

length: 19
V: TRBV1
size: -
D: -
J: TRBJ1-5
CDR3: CTSSQRSENYSYSNQPQHF
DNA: TGCACCAGCAGCCAGCGCTCGGAGAACTACTCTTATAGCAATCAGCCCCAGCATTTT

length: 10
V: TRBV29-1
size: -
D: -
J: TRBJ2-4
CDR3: CSVRRDIQYF
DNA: TGCAGCGTCCGTCGGGACATTCAGTACTTC

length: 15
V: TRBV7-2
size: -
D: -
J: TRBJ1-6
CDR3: CASSLPRVDNSPLHF
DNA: TGTGCCAGCAGCTTGCCCAGAGTGGATAATTCACCCCTCCACTTT

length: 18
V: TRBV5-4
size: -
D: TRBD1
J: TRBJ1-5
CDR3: CASSLVLPGQGANQPQHF
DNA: TGTGCCAGCAGCTTGGTTCTCCCGGGACAGGGGGCAAATCAGCCCCAGCATTTT

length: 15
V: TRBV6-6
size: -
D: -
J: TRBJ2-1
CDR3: CASSTPDRSYNEQFF
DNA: TGTGCCAGCAGCACCCCGGACAGATCTTACAATGAGCAGTTCTTC

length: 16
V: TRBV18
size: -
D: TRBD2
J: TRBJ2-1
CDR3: CASSPLSGGARNEQFF
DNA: TGTGCCAGCTCACCACTTAGCGGGGGGGCCAGGAATGAGCAGTTCTTC

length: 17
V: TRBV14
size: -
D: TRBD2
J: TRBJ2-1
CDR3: CASSQDRGLAGFNEQFF
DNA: TGTGCCAGCAGCCAAGATCGGGGACTAGCGGGCTTCAATGAGCAGTTCTTC

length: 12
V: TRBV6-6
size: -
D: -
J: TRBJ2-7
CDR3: CASSHGSYEQYF
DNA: TGTGCCAGCAGTCATGGCAGCTACGAGCAGTACTTC

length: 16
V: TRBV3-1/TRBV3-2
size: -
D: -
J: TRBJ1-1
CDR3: CASSRPRGGPNTEAFF
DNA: TGTGCCAGCAGCCGCCCACGGGGAGGCCCGAACACTGAAGCTTTCTTT

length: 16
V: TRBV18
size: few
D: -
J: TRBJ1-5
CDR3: CASSPQGRGRNQPQHF
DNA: TGTGCCAGCTCACCACAGGGTAGGGGACGGAATCAGCCCCAGCATTTT

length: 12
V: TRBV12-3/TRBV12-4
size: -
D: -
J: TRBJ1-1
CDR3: CASSLGYTEAFF
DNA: TGTGCCAGCAGTTTGGGGTACACTGAAGCTTTCTTT